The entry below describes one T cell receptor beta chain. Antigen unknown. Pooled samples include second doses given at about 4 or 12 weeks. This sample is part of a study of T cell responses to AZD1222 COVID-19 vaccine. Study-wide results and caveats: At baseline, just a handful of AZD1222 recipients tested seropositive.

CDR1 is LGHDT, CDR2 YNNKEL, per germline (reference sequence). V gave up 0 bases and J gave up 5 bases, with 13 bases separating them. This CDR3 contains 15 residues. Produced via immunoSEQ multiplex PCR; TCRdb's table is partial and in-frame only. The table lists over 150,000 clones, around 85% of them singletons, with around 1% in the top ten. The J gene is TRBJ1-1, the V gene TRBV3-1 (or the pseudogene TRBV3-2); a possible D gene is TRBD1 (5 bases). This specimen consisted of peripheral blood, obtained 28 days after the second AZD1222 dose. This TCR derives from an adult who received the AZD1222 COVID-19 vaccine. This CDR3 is CASSQETAGRTEAFF. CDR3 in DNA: TGTGCCAGCAGCCAAGAGACCGCAGGGAGAACTGAAGCTTTCTTT.